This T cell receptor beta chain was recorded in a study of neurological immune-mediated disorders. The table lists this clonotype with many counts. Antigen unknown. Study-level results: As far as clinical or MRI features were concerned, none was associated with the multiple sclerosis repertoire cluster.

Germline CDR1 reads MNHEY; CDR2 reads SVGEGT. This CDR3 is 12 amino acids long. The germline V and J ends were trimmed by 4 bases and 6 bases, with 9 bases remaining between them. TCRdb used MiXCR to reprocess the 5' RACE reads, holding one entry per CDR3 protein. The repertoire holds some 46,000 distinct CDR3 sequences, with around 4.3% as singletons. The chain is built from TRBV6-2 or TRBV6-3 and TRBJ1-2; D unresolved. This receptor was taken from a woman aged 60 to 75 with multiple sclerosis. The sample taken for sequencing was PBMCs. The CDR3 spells CASSFWQNGYTF. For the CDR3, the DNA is TGTGCCAGCAGTTTTTGGCAGAATGGCTACACCTTC.